This T cell receptor beta chain was identified during a study of blood T cell repertoires in COVID-19. Sequencing was performed with immunoSEQ multiplex PCR; in TCRdb, only in-frame clones are kept and a portion is missing. The sample includes about 200,000 clones, around 80% of them seen just once. The V gene's germline CDR1 is MNHEY and CDR2 SMNVEV (reference sequence). This CDR3 contains 13 residues. The ends lost 7 bases at V and 0 bases at J; junction bases unmatched: 3. This chain connects TRBV27 to TRBJ2-7; TRBD1 matches 7 bases. This clonotype was obtained from a woman aged 35 to 49 with acute COVID-19. The sequencing input was PBMCs or T cells enriched from blood (not recorded which). CDR3 amino acids: CASKTGSSYEQYF. The CDR3 bases are TGTGCCAGCAAGACAGGGAGCTCCTACGAGCAGTACTTC.